The rows below give T cell receptor beta chains drawn from one sample of a study of T cell responses to AZD1222 COVID-19 vaccine. Clones were sequenced by immunoSEQ multiplex PCR, and TCRdb holds only the in-frame ones, with some missing. The table has roughly 110,000 clones, approximately 93% seen once; the top ten hold 4.5%. Sequences were derived from peripheral blood, sampled on day 0 of AZD1222 vaccination. Every receptor here comes from an adult in good health. Both conserved end residues are part of each CDR3. Fields, in order: D gene, V gene, J gene, clone size, CDR3 protein, CDR3 DNA. D genes are given only for firm matches. Clone size is not always given. Where it is, it says once, few, many or a class for expanded clones.

TRBD1,TRBV30,TRBJ2-5,.,CAWSRTGGLETQYF,TGTGCCTGGAGTCGGACAGGGGGCTTGGAGACCCAGTACTTC
TRBD1,TRBV5-4,TRBJ2-7,few,CASSSRDRDYEQYF,TGTGCCAGCAGCTCCCGGGACAGAGACTACGAGCAGTACTTC
TRBD1,TRBV4-1,TRBJ1-3,.,CASSQPTGGHGNTIYF,TGCGCCAGCAGCCAACCGACAGGGGGGCATGGAAACACCATATATTTT
.,TRBV2,TRBJ2-7,.,CASSEVGMDRIREQYF,TGTGCCAGCAGTGAAGTGGGGATGGACAGAATACGGGAGCAGTACTTC
TRBD1,TRBV29-1,TRBJ1-2,.,CSALDRGDYGYTF,TGCAGCGCATTGGACAGGGGGGACTATGGCTACACCTTC
.,TRBV19,TRBJ1-5,.,CASSIVGPRGNQPQHF,TGTGCCAGTAGTATTGTAGGCCCCAGGGGTAATCAGCCCCAGCATTTT
TRBD1,TRBV28,TRBJ2-7,.,CASSSGTGYHEQYF,TGTGCCAGCAGTTCCGGGACAGGGTACCACGAGCAGTACTTC
TRBD1,TRBV28,TRBJ1-3,few,CASSHYRQGASATSGNTIYF,TGTGCCAGCAGTCATTACAGACAGGGGGCGAGCGCGACGTCTGGAAACACCATATATTTT
.,TRBV2,TRBJ2-7,.,CASSGQMYEQYF,TGTGCCAGCAGTGGCCAGATGTACGAGCAGTACTTC
.,TRBV6-5,TRBJ1-2,.,CASSLGGHYGYTF,TGTGCCAGCAGTTTGGGGGGCCACTATGGCTACACCTTC
TRBD1,TRBV6-5,TRBJ2-7,.,CASSYSGDRASEQYF,TGTGCCAGCAGTTACTCTGGTGACAGGGCAAGCGAGCAGTACTTC
TRBD1,TRBV5-5,TRBJ1-1,.,CASDSTGGLGTEAFF,TGTGCCAGCGACTCGACAGGGGGCTTGGGCACTGAAGCTTTCTTT
.,TRBV18,TRBJ2-2,once,CASSPPRGTGELFF,TGTGCCAGCTCACCACCGCGGGGAACGGGGGAGCTGTTTTTT
.,TRBV19,TRBJ2-1,.,CASSIPGQGGYNEQFF,TGTGCCAGTAGTATTCCCGGGCAGGGGGGCTACAATGAGCAGTTCTTC
TRBD1,TRBV6-5,TRBJ1-1,.,CAIRDSGTEAFF,TGTGCCATCAGGGACAGCGGGACTGAAGCTTTCTTT